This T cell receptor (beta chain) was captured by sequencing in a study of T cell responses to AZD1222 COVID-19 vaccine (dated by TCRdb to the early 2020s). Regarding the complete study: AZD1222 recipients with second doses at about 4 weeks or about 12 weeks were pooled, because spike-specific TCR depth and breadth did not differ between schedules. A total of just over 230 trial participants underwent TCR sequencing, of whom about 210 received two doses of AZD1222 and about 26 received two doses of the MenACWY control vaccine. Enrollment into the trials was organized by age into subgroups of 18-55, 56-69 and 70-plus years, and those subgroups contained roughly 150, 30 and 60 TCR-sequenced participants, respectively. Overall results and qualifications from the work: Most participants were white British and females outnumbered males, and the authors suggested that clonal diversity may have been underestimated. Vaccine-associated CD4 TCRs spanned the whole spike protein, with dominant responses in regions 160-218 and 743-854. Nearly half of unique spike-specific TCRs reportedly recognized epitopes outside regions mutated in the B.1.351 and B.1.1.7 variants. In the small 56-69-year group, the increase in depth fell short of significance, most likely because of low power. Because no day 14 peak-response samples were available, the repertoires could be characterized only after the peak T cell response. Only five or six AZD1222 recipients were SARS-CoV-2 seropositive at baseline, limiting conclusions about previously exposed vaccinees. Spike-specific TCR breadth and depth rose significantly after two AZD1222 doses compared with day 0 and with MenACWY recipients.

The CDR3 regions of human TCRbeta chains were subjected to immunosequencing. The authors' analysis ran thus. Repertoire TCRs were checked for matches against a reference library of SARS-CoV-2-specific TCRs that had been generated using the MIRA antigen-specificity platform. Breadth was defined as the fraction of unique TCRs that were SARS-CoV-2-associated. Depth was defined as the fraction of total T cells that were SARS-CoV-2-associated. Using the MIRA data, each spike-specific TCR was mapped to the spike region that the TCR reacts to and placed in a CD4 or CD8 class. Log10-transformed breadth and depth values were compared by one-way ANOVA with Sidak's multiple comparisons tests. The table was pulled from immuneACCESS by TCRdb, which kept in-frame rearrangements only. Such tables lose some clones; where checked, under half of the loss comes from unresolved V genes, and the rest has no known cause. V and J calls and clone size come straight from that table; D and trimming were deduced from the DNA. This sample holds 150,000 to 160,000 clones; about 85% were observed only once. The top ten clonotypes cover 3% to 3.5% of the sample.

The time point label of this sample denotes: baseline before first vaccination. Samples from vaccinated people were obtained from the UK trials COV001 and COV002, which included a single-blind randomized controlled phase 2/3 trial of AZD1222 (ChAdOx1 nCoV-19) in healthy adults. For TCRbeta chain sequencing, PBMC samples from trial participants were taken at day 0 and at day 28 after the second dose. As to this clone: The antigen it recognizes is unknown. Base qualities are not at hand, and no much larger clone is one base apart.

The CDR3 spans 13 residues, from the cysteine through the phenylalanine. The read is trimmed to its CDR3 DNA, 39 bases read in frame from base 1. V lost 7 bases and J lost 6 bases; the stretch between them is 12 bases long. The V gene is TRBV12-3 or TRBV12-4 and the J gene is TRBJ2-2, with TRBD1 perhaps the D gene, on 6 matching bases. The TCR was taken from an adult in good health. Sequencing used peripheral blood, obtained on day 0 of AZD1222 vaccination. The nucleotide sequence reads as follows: TGTGCCAGCAATATACAGGGAGCCGGGGAGCTGTTTTTT. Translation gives CASNIQGAGELFF.